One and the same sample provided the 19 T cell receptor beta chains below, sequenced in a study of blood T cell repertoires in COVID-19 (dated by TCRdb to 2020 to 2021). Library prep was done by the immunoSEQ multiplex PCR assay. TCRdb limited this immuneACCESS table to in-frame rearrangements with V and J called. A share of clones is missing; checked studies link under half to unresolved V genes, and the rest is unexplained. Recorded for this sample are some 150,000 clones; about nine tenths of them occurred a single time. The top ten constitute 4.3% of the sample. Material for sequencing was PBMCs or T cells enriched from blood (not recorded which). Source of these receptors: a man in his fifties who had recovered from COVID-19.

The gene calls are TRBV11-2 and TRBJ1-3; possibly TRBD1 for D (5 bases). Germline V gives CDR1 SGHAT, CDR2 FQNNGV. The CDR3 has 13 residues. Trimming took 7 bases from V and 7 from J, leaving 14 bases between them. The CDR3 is CASNSWGVNTIYF. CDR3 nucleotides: TGTGCCAGCAACTCCTGGGGGGTGAACACCATATATTTT.

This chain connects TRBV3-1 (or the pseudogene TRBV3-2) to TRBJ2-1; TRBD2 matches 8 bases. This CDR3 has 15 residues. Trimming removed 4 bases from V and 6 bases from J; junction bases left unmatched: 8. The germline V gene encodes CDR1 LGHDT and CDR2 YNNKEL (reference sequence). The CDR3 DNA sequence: TGTGCCAGCAGCCCAGGAGGCGCGGGAGGCAATGAGCAGTTCTTC. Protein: CASSPGGAGGNEQFF.

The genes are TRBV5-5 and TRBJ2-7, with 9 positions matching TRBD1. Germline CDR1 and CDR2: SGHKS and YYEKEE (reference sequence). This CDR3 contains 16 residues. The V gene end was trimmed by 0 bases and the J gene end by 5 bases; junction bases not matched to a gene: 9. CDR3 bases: TGTGCCAGCAGCTTGGCGGTGGGGACAGGGCACCACGAGCAGTACTTC. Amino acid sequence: CASSLAVGTGHHEQYF.

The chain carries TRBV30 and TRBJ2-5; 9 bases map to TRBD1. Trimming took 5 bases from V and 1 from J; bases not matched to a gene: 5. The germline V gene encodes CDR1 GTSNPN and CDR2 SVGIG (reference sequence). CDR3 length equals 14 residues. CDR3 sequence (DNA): TGTGCCTGGGCTACAGGGGGCACCCAAGAGACCCAGTACTTC. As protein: CAWATGGTQETQYF.

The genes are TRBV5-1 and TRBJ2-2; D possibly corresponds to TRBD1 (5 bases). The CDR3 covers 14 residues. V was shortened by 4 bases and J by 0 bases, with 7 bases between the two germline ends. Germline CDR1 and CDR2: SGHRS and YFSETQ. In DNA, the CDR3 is TGCGCCAGCAGCGACAGCGCGAACACCGGGGAGCTGTTTTTT. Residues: CASSDSANTGELFF.

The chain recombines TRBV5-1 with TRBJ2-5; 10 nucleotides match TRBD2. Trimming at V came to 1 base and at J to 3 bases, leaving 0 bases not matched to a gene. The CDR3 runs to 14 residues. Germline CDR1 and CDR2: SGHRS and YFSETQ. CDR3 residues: CASSLTSGKETQYF. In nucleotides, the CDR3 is TGCGCCAGCAGCTTGACTAGCGGGAAAGAGACCCAGTACTTC.

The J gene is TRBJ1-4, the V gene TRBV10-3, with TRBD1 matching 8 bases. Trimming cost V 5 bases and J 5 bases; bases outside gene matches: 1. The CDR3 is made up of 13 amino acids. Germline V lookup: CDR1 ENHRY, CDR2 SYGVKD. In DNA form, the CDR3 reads TGTGCCATCAGTCAGGGGGCGAATGAAAAACTGTTTTTT. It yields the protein CAISQGANEKLFF.

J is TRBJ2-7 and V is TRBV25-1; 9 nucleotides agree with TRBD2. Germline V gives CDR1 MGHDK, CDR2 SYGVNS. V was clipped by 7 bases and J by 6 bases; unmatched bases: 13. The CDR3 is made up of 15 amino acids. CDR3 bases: TGTGCCAGCAAACCCCCGCGGGAGGGCCGGGTCGAGCAGTACTTC. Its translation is CASKPPREGRVEQYF.

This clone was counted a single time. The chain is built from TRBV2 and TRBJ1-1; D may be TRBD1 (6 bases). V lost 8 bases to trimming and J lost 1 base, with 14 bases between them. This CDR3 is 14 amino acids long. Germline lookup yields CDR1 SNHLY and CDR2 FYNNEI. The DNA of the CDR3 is TGTGCCAGCGGACAGTCATTTTCGAACACTGAAGCTTTCTTT. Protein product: CASGQSFSNTEAFF.

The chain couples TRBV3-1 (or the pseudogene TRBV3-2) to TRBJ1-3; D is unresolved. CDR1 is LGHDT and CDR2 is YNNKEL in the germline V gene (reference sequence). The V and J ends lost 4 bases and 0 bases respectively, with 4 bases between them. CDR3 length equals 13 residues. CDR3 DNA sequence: TGTGCCAGCAGCCCCAGCTCTGGAAACACCATATATTTT. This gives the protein CASSPSSGNTIYF.

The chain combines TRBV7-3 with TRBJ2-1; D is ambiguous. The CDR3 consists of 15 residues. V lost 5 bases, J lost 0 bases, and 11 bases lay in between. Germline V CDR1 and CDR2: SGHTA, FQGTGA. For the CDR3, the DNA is TGTGCCAGCAGCCCTCATTATAGCTCCTACAATGAGCAGTTCTTC. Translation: CASSPHYSSYNEQFF.

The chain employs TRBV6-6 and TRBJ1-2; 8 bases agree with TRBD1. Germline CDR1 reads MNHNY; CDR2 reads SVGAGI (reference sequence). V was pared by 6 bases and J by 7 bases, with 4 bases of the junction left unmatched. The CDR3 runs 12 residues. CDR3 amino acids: CASSSGQGGYTF. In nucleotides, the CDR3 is TGTGCCAGCAGCTCCGGACAGGGTGGCTACACCTTC.

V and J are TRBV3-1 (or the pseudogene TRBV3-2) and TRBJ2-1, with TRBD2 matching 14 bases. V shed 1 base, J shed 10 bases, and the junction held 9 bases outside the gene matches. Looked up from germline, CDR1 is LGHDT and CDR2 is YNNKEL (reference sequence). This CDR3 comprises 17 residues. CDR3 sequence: CASSQGKGTSGGQEQFF. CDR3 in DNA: TGTGCCAGCAGCCAAGGGAAAGGGACTAGCGGGGGTCAGGAGCAGTTCTTC.

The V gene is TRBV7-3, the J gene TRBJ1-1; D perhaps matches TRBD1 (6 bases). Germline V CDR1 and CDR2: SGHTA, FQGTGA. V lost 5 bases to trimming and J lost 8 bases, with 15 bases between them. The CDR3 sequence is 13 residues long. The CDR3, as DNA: TGTGCCAGCAGCGCCACAGGGACAAGCGAAGCTTTCTTT. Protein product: CASSATGTSEAFF.

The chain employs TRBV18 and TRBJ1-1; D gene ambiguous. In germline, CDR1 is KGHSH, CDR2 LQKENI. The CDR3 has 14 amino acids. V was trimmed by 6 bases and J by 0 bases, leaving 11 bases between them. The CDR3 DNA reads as TGTGCCAGCTCCCCGAGGCAGATGAACACTGAAGCTTTCTTT. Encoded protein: CASSPRQMNTEAFF.

The CDR3 coding sequence is TGTGCCAGCAGCCCGACTAGCGGGAGCTACAATGAGCAGTTCTTC. Its translation: CASSPTSGSYNEQFF. V and J are TRBV7-8 and TRBJ2-1; 12 bases match TRBD2. V lost 5 bases to trimming and J lost 3 bases; unmatched junction nucleotides: 2. The CDR3 runs 15 residues. CDR1 and CDR2 (germline): SGHVS, FQNEAQ.

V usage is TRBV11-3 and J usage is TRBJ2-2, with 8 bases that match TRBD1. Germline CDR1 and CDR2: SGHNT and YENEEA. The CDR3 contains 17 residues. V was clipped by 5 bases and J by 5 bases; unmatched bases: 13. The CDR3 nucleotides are TGTGCCAGCAGCCCCTGGAGCGGACAGGGAAGAACCGGGGAGCTGTTTTTT. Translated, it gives CASSPWSGQGRTGELFF.

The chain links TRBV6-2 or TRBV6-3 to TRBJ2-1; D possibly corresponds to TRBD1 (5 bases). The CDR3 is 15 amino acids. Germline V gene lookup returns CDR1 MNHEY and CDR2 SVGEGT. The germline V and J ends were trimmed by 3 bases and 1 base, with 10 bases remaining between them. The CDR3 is CASSYRQSSYNEQFF. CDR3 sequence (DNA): TGTGCCAGCAGTTATCGACAGTCGTCCTACAATGAGCAGTTCTTC.

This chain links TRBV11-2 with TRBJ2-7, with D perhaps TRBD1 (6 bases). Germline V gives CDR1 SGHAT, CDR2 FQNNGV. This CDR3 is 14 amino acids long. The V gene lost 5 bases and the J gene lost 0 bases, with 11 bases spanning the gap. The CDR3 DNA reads TGTGCCAGCAGCGCGACAGGAAGCTCCTACGAGCAGTACGTC. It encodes CASSATGSSYEQYV.